This T cell receptor beta chain was identified during a study of blood T cell repertoires in COVID-19. Study-level information: PBMCs, B-cell-depleted T cells, or T cells provided the cDNA or gDNA that made up the material.

CDR1 is LNHNV, CDR2 YYDKDF, per germline (reference sequence). The CDR3 extends over 16 amino acids. Trimming left V 3 bases short and J 6 bases short, with 17 bases between. Study members were between roughly 18 and 100 years old and lived in roughly 24 US regions. The study assigned cohorts using participant-reported clinical history. Source study methods: Nucleated cell number was recorded as an estimate derived from reference gene primer amplification. The protocol was immunoSEQ multiplex PCR, while the TCRdb copy is restricted to in-frame clones and leaves out a portion. The D gene and trimming were derived from the DNA, and the V and J assignments and clone size from that table. This table holds approximately 400,000 clones, about four fifths found once.

This chain uses TRBV15 with TRBJ2-2; D gene ambiguous. Sample: PBMCs or T cells enriched from blood (not recorded which). This TCR derives from a woman aged 45 to 65 who had recovered from COVID-19. The DNA for the CDR3 is TGTGCCACCAGCAGTGCGATTGGCTTGGGCGCCGGGGAGCTGTTTTTT. It yields the protein CATSSAIGLGAGELFF.